This entry describes one T cell receptor beta chain. These data originate in a study of early T cells in non-severe SARS-CoV-2 infection. Overall study context: Sequencing of unsorted whole blood was done on bulk RNA, leaving chains unpaired.

Unique molecular identifiers were attached to individual cDNA molecules. MiXCR was run by TCRdb on the 5' RACE reads, yielding one entry per CDR3 protein. The data show roughly 60,000 distinct CDR3 sequences, around 13% seen once. The CDR3 has 14 residues. CDR1 is SGHRS, CDR2 YFSETQ, per germline. V dropped 1 base and J dropped 3 bases, with 11 bases sitting between them. The chain uses TRBV5-1 and TRBJ2-7; TRBD1 might be the D (5 bases). The receptor was isolated from an adult who was a healthcare worker with PCR-confirmed SARS-CoV-2 infection or an uninfected control (not recorded which). The source material was whole blood. The CDR3 region is CASSLKGDYYEQYF. The DNA for the CDR3 is TGCGCCAGCAGCTTGAAAGGGGATTACTACGAGCAGTACTTC.